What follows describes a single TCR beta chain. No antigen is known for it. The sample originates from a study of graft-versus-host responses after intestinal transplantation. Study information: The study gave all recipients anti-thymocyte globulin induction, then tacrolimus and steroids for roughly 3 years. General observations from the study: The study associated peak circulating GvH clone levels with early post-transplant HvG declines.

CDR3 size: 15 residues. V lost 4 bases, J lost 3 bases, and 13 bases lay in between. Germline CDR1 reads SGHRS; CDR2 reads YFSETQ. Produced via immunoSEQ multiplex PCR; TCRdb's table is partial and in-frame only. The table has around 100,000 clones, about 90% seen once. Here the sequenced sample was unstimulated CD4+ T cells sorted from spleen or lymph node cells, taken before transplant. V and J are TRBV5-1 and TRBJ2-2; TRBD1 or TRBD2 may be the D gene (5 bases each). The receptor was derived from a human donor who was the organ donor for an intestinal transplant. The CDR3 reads CASSRGELDTGELFF. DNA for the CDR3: TGCGCCAGCAGCAGGGGAGAATTGGACACCGGGGAGCTGTTTTTT.